This record concerns one TCR beta chain sequence. The antigen is not known. The sample originates from a study of cytomegalovirus exposure and HLA in healthy donors. Study-level results: When analyzed later, a missense DCLRE1C variant was found to be linked to TCR beta V- and J-gene trimming. The study put 150 to 200 TCR beta chains on its list as cytomegalovirus-associated.

It was with 60 Vbeta and 13 Jbeta primers that the PCR ran. Measured with immunoSEQ multiplex PCR; TCRdb has only the in-frame clones, and not every one. The sample includes more than 150,000 clones, over 75% seen only once; the top ten take roughly 10%. Donors likely had unrecorded immune exposures despite being nominally healthy when sampled. The V and J ends lost 3 bases and 2 bases, in that order; junction bases with no gene match: 4. The germline V gene has CDR1 SNHLY and CDR2 FYNNEI. CDR3 length: 15 amino acids. This clonotype was obtained from a man aged 18 to 30 in good health and CMV-seropositive. The V call is TRBV2, the J call TRBJ2-3, with TRBD1 identical over 8 bases. Sequenced sample: PBMCs. The CDR3 DNA reads as TGTGCCAGCAGTGACTGGACAGGGCCCACAGATACGCAGTATTTT. This gives the protein CASSDWTGPTDTQYF.